Shown below are 16 T cell receptor beta chains from a single sample sequenced in a study of blood T cells in healthy people across ages. A sample-barcoded 5' primer and a J-beta primer mix were used in a second PCR of about 7 to 12 cycles. TCRdb reanalysed the 5' RACE reads using MiXCR and keeps one entry per CDR3 protein. This repertoire shows 600,000 to 650,000 distinct CDR3 sequences, 45% to 65% found once; its top ten account for 30% to 40%. The sample was blood. These receptors were collected from a man aged 60-69 years in good health.

This chain joins TRBV4-2 and TRBJ1-1; tentative D call: TRBD1 (5 bases). CDR1 and CDR2 from the germline V gene are LGHNA and YNFKEQ. The length of the CDR3 is 14 residues. V was pared by 1 base and J by 6 bases, with 12 bases between. CDR3 in DNA: TGTGCCAGCAGCCAAGGTACCCGACAGTCTGAAGCTTTCTTT. It specifies CASSQGTRQSEAFF.

The rearrangement joins TRBV5-1 to TRBJ2-2; D is ambiguous. Trimming took 2 bases from V and 3 from J, leaving 8 bases between them. The germline gives CDR1 SGHRS, CDR2 YFSETQ. The CDR3 sequence is 14 residues long. CDR3 region: CASSLNSYTGELFF. The CDR3 nucleotides are TGCGCCAGCAGCTTAAACAGCTACACCGGGGAGCTGTTTTTT.

This CDR3 reads CASSLGQFTEAFF. CDR3 bases: TGTGCCAGCAGCCTAGGACAGTTCACTGAAGCTTTCTTT. The V gene is TRBV5-5, the J gene TRBJ1-1; D may be TRBD1 (6 bases). Germline CDR1 SGHKS, CDR2 YYEKEE (reference sequence). The CDR3 spans 13 residues. Trimming took 4 bases from V and 4 from J, leaving 11 bases between them.

This clonotype was counted only a few times. The chain couples TRBV27 to TRBJ1-6, with D possibly matching TRBD1 (6 bases). The germline V and J ends were trimmed by 6 bases and 6 bases, with 15 bases remaining between them. This CDR3 comprises 15 residues. Germline CDR1 MNHEY, CDR2 SMNVEV (reference sequence). In DNA, the CDR3 is TGTGCCAGCAGCCAGGGGCTTTTCGGTAATTCACCCCTCCACTTT. Its translation: CASSQGLFGNSPLHF.

J is TRBJ2-7 and V is TRBV11-2, with D perhaps assigned TRBD1 or TRBD2 (6 bases each). Germline CDR1 reads SGHAT; CDR2 reads FQNNGV. The V end was cut by 0 bases, the J end by 1 base, with 13 bases between. The CDR3 sequence is 16 residues long. CDR3 sequence: CASSLDLIGGSYEQYF. The DNA of the CDR3 is TGTGCCAGCAGCTTAGATCTCATAGGGGGGTCCTACGAGCAGTACTTC. Full variable domain (outside the CDR3, taken from reference TRBV11-2 and TRBJ2-7): EAGVAQSPRYKIIEKRQSVAFWCNPISGHATLYWYQQILGQGPKLLIQFQNNGVVDDSQLPKDRFSAERLKGVDSTLKIQPAKLEDSAVYLCASSLDLIGGSYEQYFGPGTRLTVT.

This chain uses TRBV20-1 with TRBJ2-1; unclear D gene. Germline values: CDR1 DFQATT, CDR2 SNEGSKA (reference sequence). CDR3 length: 16 residues. Trimming cost V 0 bases and J 2 bases, with 14 bases left between them. CDR3 DNA: TGCAGTGCTAGAGATCTAGGTGCCCGAGCCTACAATGAGCAGTTCTTC. It codes for CSARDLGARAYNEQFF.

This clonotype was found once. This chain connects TRBV3-1 to TRBJ1-4; D uncertain. Germline assignment: CDR1 LGHDT and CDR2 YNNKEL (reference sequence). V lost 0 bases, J lost 5 bases, and 13 bases lay in between. The CDR3 totals 16 residues. The CDR3 DNA reads as TGTGCCAGCAGCCAAGACAGGCCATGGAAAAATGAAAAACTGTTTTTT. Translating it yields CASSQDRPWKNEKLFF.

The rearrangement uses TRBV20-1 and TRBJ2-3; 11 bases map to TRBD2. Unmatched junction bases numbered 4, after V lost 1 base and J lost 4 bases. CDR1 is DFQATT, CDR2 SNEGSKA, per germline (reference sequence). CDR3 size: 15 residues. The CDR3 DNA sequence: TGCAGTGCTAGAGCGACTAGCGGGGACCCAGATACGCAGTATTTT. As protein: CSARATSGDPDTQYF.

There are many counts of this clonotype. The V gene is TRBV20-1, the J gene TRBJ2-5, with 7 bases identical to TRBD2. The V gene end was trimmed by 6 bases and the J gene end by 5 bases; junction bases not matched to a gene: 12. The length of the CDR3 is 14 residues. Germline assignment: CDR1 DFQATT and CDR2 SNEGSKA (reference sequence). The CDR3 bases are TGCAGTGCCAGAACGGGGGGACGTTCGGAGACCCAGTACTTC. This encodes CSARTGGRSETQYF.

The chain uses TRBV4-2 and TRBJ2-1; maybe TRBD2 (6 bases). In germline, CDR1 is LGHNA, CDR2 YNFKEQ. Trimming left V 0 bases short and J 10 bases short, with 19 bases between. This CDR3 has 16 residues. CDR3: CASSQDPASAFREQFF. In DNA, the CDR3 is TGTGCCAGCAGCCAAGATCCGGCTAGCGCGTTTAGGGAGCAGTTCTTC.

This clonotype was recorded once. The V gene is TRBV5-1, the J gene TRBJ2-5; TRBD1 aligns across 8 bases. V lost 2 bases and J lost 5; bases outside the gene matches: 8. CDR3 length equals 15 residues. Germline V CDR1 and CDR2: SGHRS, YFSETQ. The chain's CDR3 is CASSFTAAGGETQYF. CDR3 DNA: TGCGCCAGCAGCTTCACCGCTGCAGGGGGCGAGACCCAGTACTTC.

The rearrangement uses TRBV12-3 or TRBV12-4 and TRBJ2-7; 8 positions match TRBD2. The CDR3 covers 13 residues. J lost 3 bases, V lost 4 bases, and 2 bases had no gene match. The CDR3 loop is CASSWGLDYEQYF. The CDR3 DNA reads as TGTGCCAGCAGTTGGGGACTAGACTACGAGCAGTACTTC.

V gene TRBV7-2 combines with J gene TRBJ2-3; D possibly corresponds to TRBD2 (6 bases). Between the trimmed V and J ends, which lost 10 bases and 6 bases, there was a span of 14 bases. Per germline, CDR1 SGHTA and CDR2 FQGNSA. This CDR3 spans 12 amino acids. The CDR3 coding sequence is TGTGCCATGGGGGGAAAAACGGATACGCAGTATTTT. The encoded protein is CAMGGKTDTQYF. The full variable domain, its missing parts supplied by reference TRBV7-2 and TRBJ2-3, is GAGVSQSPSNKVTEKGKDVELRCDPISGHTALYWYRQSLGQGLEFLIYFQGNSAPDKSGLPSDRFSAERTGGSVSTLTIQRTQQEDSAVYLCAMGGKTDTQYFGPGTRLTVL.

CDR3: CSARPGGSNYGYTF. CDR3 bases: TGCAGTGCTAGACCAGGGGGGTCAAACTATGGCTACACCTTC. The chain is built from TRBV20-1 and TRBJ1-2, with TRBD1 matching 7 bases. Germline CDR1 is DFQATT and CDR2 is SNEGSKA (reference sequence). V shed 2 bases and J 2 bases; nucleotides not matched to a gene: 5. There are 14 residues in the CDR3.

V is TRBV12-3 or TRBV12-4 and J is TRBJ1-5; TRBD1 aligns across 11 bases. The CDR3 is made up of 15 amino acids. With 8 bases clipped from V and 0 bases from J, the junction kept 3 bases outside the gene matches. The CDR3 loop is CASQDRGHSNQPQHF. CDR3 in DNA: TGTGCCAGCCAGGACAGGGGGCATAGCAATCAGCCCCAGCATTTT.

The rearrangement links TRBV6-1 to TRBJ2-1; D could derive from TRBD1 or TRBD2 (5 bases each). The J call may not be correct, given that the DNA end is closer to TRBJ2-7. This CDR3 is built from 14 residues. Germline CDR1 is MNHNS and CDR2 is SASEGT. CDR3 sequence: CASSEGGKTYEQYF. The CDR3 DNA reads as TGTGCCAGCAGTGAAGGGGGGAAGACCTACGAGCAGTACTTC.